The 24 T cell receptor beta chains in this list originate from one sample, sequenced in a study of long-term antiretroviral therapy in people with HIV. An immunoSEQ assay, version v3.0, was performed at survey level. The table came from immunoSEQ multiplex PCR; TCRdb's copy has only in-frame clones and leaves some out. The table shows 25,000 to 30,000 clones, with 84% occurring only once. The sequencing here drew on unsorted PBMCs, taken 0.4 years after starting antiretroviral therapy. These receptors came from a man aged 18 to 30 with HIV.

This rearrangement joins TRBV11-3 to TRBJ2-1; no firm D call. The CDR3 length is 13 residues. Trimming left V 5 bases short and J 9 bases short, with 14 bases between. The germline V gene has CDR1 SGHNT and CDR2 YENEEA. The CDR3 nucleotides read TGTGCCAGCAGCCCCCATATCCGAGCTGAGCAGTTCTTC. Residues: CASSPHIRAEQFF.

The V call is TRBV27, the J call TRBJ2-1; 7 positions match TRBD1. The V gene end was trimmed by 0 bases and the J gene end by 3 bases; junction bases not matched to a gene: 5. The CDR3 totals 16 residues. CDR1 and CDR2 from the germline V gene are MNHEY and SMNVEV (reference sequence). CDR3 DNA sequence: TGTGCCAGCAGTTTATCGAGCACAGGGGACTACAATGAGCAGTTCTTC. This gives the protein CASSLSSTGDYNEQFF.

The chain carries TRBV13 and TRBJ2-5; 9 nucleotides align to TRBD1. The DNA end is more similar to TRBJ2-7, so the J call may be wrong. Per the germline V gene, CDR1 is PRHDT and CDR2 is FYEKMQ (reference sequence). The CDR3 has 14 amino acids. This CDR3 is CASSTRQGGYEQYF. The CDR3 coding sequence is TGTGCCAGCAGCACCCGACAGGGGGGGTACGAGCAGTACTTC.

The chain carries TRBV11-1 and TRBJ1-1, with 7 nucleotides matching TRBD1. The germline V gene encodes CDR1 SGHAT and CDR2 FQDESV (reference sequence). Germline trimming cut 5 bases from V and 6 bases from J; bases unmatched to any gene: 12. The CDR3 consists of 15 residues. The CDR3 spells CASSVTTGRRAEAFF. The CDR3 coding sequence is TGTGCCAGCAGCGTTACGACAGGGAGACGGGCTGAAGCTTTCTTT.

The genes are TRBV5-1 and TRBJ2-2; 9 nucleotides agree with TRBD1. CDR3 length: 17 residues. The V gene end was trimmed by 4 bases and the J gene end by 1 base; junction bases not matched to a gene: 8. Germline V CDR1 and CDR2: SGHRS, YFSETQ. The DNA for the CDR3 is TGCGCCAGCAGCGATACAGGGGACAGGGTGAACACCGGGGAGCTGTTTTTT. It encodes CASSDTGDRVNTGELFF.

This chain uses TRBV9 with TRBJ2-6; D is undetermined. Germline V CDR1 and CDR2: SGDLS, YYNGEE. V lost 3 bases, J lost 1 base, and 20 bases lay in between. This CDR3 region has 19 residues. CDR3 nucleotides: TGTGCCAGCAGCGATTCCCCGAGGAGTAAGGCTTCTGGGGCCAACGTCCTGACTTTC. It encodes CASSDSPRSKASGANVLTF.

CDR3 protein: CASSPPRQNTGELFF. CDR3 DNA sequence: TGTGCCAGCTCACCACCAAGGCAGAACACCGGGGAGCTGTTTTTT. This chain joins TRBV18 and TRBJ2-2, with D uncertain. The V end was cut by 0 bases, the J end by 1 base, with 6 bases between. The V gene's germline CDR1 is KGHSH and CDR2 LQKENI. The CDR3 sequence is 15 residues long.

V and J are TRBV5-6 and TRBJ2-3; possibly TRBD1 or TRBD2 for D (5 bases each). The CDR3 contains 16 residues. CDR1 SGHDT and CDR2 YYEEEE come from the germline V gene. The ends were cut back, 3 bases at V and 6 bases at J, with 20 bases in the middle. The DNA for the CDR3 is TGTGCCAGCAGCTCCGGGCCGGGACGACTTAGGGATACGCAGTATTTT. Encoded protein: CASSSGPGRLRDTQYF. Using reference TRBV5-6 and TRBJ2-3 for the parts outside the CDR3, the full variable domain is DAGVTQSPTHLIKTRGQQVTLRCSPKSGHDTVSWYQQALGQGPQFIFQYYEEEERQRGNFPDRFSGHQFPNYSSELNVNALLLGDSALYLCASSSGPGRLRDTQYFGPGTRLTVL.

This clone is a singleton in its sample. This rearrangement joins TRBV29-1 to TRBJ1-2, with D maybe TRBD1 (5 bases). The CDR3 is 13 amino acids. Germline V gene sequence: CDR1 SQVTM, CDR2 ANQGSEA. V lost 2 bases and J lost 2, with 9 bases in between. For the CDR3, the DNA is TGCAGCGTTGAATCAGGGATAAACTATGGCTACACCTTC. This codes for CSVESGINYGYTF.

The chain has TRBV11-2 and TRBJ1-1; D perhaps matches TRBD1 (5 bases). Germline CDR1 and CDR2: SGHAT and FQNNGV. The length of the CDR3 is 17 residues. Trimming left V 3 bases short and J 0 bases short, with 17 bases between. The CDR3 sequence is CASSFDVGGGLNTEAFF. CDR3 DNA: TGTGCCAGCAGCTTTGACGTGGGGGGAGGCTTGAACACTGAAGCTTTCTTT.

The chain carries TRBV27 and TRBJ1-5; D is undetermined. The V end was cut by 3 bases, the J end by 5 bases, with 8 bases between. Germline-derived CDR1 and CDR2 are MNHEY and SMNVEV (reference sequence). This CDR3 has 13 amino acids. The CDR3 region has the DNA TGTGCCAGCAGTTTCACTGGGGATCAGCCCCAGCATTTT. This sequence encodes CASSFTGDQPQHF.

V gene TRBV7-9 combines with J gene TRBJ2-7; either TRBD1 or TRBD2 may fit D (5 bases each). Germline V gene lookup returns CDR1 SEHNR and CDR2 FQNEAQ (reference sequence). Trimming removed 5 bases from V and 3 bases from J, with 20 bases in between. CDR3 size: 16 residues. CDR3 coding DNA: TGTGCCAGCAGCCCGCCCGCAGGGTCGGGGATCTACGAGCAGTACTTC. It is translated as CASSPPAGSGIYEQYF.

This rearrangement joins TRBV18 to TRBJ2-3; the match to TRBD1 covers 7 bases. The germline V gene encodes CDR1 KGHSH and CDR2 LQKENI. This CDR3 region has 17 residues. V lost 3 bases, J lost 0 bases, and 9 bases stayed unmatched. The CDR3 is CASSPPRGRQSTDTQYF. CDR3 nucleotide sequence: TGTGCCAGCTCACCCCCGAGGGGGCGACAAAGCACAGATACGCAGTATTTT.

The chain recombines TRBV5-1 with TRBJ2-7; tentative D call: TRBD2 (5 bases). Germline assignment: CDR1 SGHRS and CDR2 YFSETQ. The CDR3 consists of 15 residues. The V gene lost 2 bases and the J gene lost 4 bases, with 16 bases spanning the gap. CDR3 DNA: TGCGCCAGCAGCTTCCTCCTAGGAGGAAATTACGAGCAGTACTTC. Amino acids: CASSFLLGGNYEQYF.

The chain combines TRBV7-8 with TRBJ2-7; D perhaps matches TRBD1 (6 bases). This CDR3 has 15 amino acids. Germline lookup yields CDR1 SGHVS and CDR2 FQNEAQ. Trimming took off 2 bases at V and 0 bases at J, with 11 bases between the two ends. CDR3 nucleotides: TGTGCCAGCAGCTTACACAGGGAGTACTCCTACGAGCAGTACTTC. Its protein is CASSLHREYSYEQYF.

J is TRBJ2-7 and V is TRBV11-1; 10 nucleotides line up with TRBD1. Per the germline V gene, CDR1 is SGHAT and CDR2 is FQDESV (reference sequence). V lost 3 bases, J lost 5 bases, and 4 bases stayed unmatched. The CDR3 runs 14 residues. The DNA for the CDR3 is TGTGCCAGCAGCTTGGACAGGGGGACCCACGAGCAGTACTTC. It is translated as CASSLDRGTHEQYF.

The chain combines TRBV25-1 with TRBJ1-6, with 9 bases that match TRBD1. The V gene end was trimmed by 2 bases and the J gene end by 8 bases; junction bases not matched to a gene: 7. Germline CDR1 is MGHDK and CDR2 is SYGVNS. The CDR3 runs 16 residues. The CDR3 DNA reads as TGTGCCAGCAGTGAAACTCGACAGGGGGAGGATTCACCCCTCCACTTT. Its translation is CASSETRQGEDSPLHF.

The chain links TRBV28 to TRBJ1-2; 7 positions match TRBD1. This CDR3 comprises 15 residues. The V segment lost 6 bases and the J segment 0 bases; nucleotides outside the gene matches: 7. Germline CDR1 reads MDHEN; CDR2 reads SYDVKM. The CDR3 protein is CASSSPTGTNYGYTF. The CDR3 nucleotides are TGTGCCAGCAGCTCCCCGACAGGGACTAACTATGGCTACACCTTC.

The chain employs TRBV7-8 and TRBJ1-1; D gene uncertain. Germline assignment: CDR1 SGHVS and CDR2 FQNEAQ. The V and J ends lost 4 bases and 3 bases respectively, with 6 bases between them. This CDR3 has 12 residues. The CDR3 DNA sequence: TGTGCCAGCAGCTCAGAGGACACTGAAGCTTTCTTT. This codes for CASSSEDTEAFF.

The V call is TRBV4-3, the J call TRBJ1-1; D not certain. In germline, CDR1 is LGHNA, CDR2 YSLEER. The CDR3 spans 14 residues. V was clipped by 0 bases and J by 5 bases, with 10 bases between them. CDR3 nucleotide sequence: TGCGCCAGCAGCCAAGATCCAAAAAGAACTGAAGCTTTCTTT. Protein product: CASSQDPKRTEAFF.

The rearrangement joins TRBV19 to TRBJ2-1; no firm D call. This CDR3 has 15 amino acids. V was trimmed by 1 base and J by 0 bases, leaving 7 bases between them. Germline CDR1 and CDR2: LNHDA and SQIVND (reference sequence). CDR3 amino acids: CASSIGRSSYNEQFF. The DNA for the CDR3 is TGTGCCAGTAGTATAGGGCGAAGCTCCTACAATGAGCAGTTCTTC.

The chain couples TRBV9 to TRBJ2-7; TRBD1 is a possible D gene (5 bases). Per the germline V gene, CDR1 is SGDLS and CDR2 is YYNGEE. There are 14 residues in the CDR3. Trimming took off 4 bases at V and 2 bases at J, with 13 bases between the two ends. The CDR3 DNA sequence: TGTGCCAGCAGCCTAAACAGGAGCCCCTACGAGCAGTACTTC. Encoded protein: CASSLNRSPYEQYF.

The V call is TRBV5-1, the J call TRBJ1-1, with 7 bases that match TRBD1. The CDR3 has 13 amino acids. Unmatched junction bases numbered 6, after V lost 5 bases and J lost 5 bases. CDR1 is SGHRS, CDR2 YFSETQ, per germline. CDR3 amino acids: CASRLQGSTEAFF. CDR3 nucleotide sequence: TGCGCCAGCAGACTACAGGGGAGTACTGAAGCTTTCTTT.

The chain carries TRBV19 and TRBJ2-3; 8 nucleotides agree with TRBD2. The V segment lost 7 bases and the J segment 4 bases; nucleotides outside the gene matches: 16. CDR3 length: 17 amino acids. CDR1 is LNHDA and CDR2 is SQIVND in the germline V gene (reference sequence). The CDR3 loop is CASTEAYGTREADTQYF. DNA of the CDR3: TGTGCCAGTACCGAGGCTTACGGGACTAGGGAGGCAGATACGCAGTATTTT.